This entry is about one TCR beta chain. This clone's antigen is unknown. Nothing much larger sits one base from this clone, and base qualities are not available. TCRbeta CDR3 regions were amplified from genomic DNA by means of the immunoSEQ Assay, a bias-controlled multiplex PCR. In the authors' own workflow: Nucleated cell counts per sample were estimated from amplification of reference gene primers within the assay. To quantify the absolute abundance of each unique TCRbeta CDR3 rearrangement, sequence reads were collapsed and filtered. Productive Simpson clonality was computed per sample as the square root of Simpson's diversity index over productive rearrangements. Drawn from immuneACCESS, this table holds only the in-frame rearrangements with V and J called that TCRdb kept. Clones are partly lost; checked studies trace under half to an unresolved V gene and leave the rest unexplained. Clone size and V and J calls were adopted from that table, with D and trimming inferred from the DNA. In this sample the table shows under 45,000 clones, over 70% of which occur a single time. The ten largest clones add up to under 50% of the sample.

Trimming takes 5 bases off V and 4 bases off J; junction bases not matched to a gene: 12. The CDR3 runs 17 residues from the cysteine to the phenylalanine. CDR3 DNA is the only sequence kept; it has 51 bases, read in frame from the first base. CDR1 and CDR2, per the germline V gene (reference sequence), are LNHDA and SQIVND. The collaborating institutions used their own protocols to collect whole blood in K2EDTA tubes. For TCRbeta analysis, collaborators shipped samples as frozen whole blood, isolated PBMCs, or DNA extracted from either of those sample types. This entry is derived from a study of blood T cell repertoires in COVID-19 (dated by TCRdb to 2020 to 2022). Regarding the complete study: Samples from collaborators originated in the United States, Italy and Spain and spanned both the acute and convalescent phases of COVID-19. The prospective study material was composed of cDNA or gDNA derived from T cells, B-cell-depleted T cells, or PBMCs. Deeply sampled blood TCRbeta repertoires from subjects exposed to, actively infected with, or recovered from COVID-19 were included in the dataset. The repertoires were made available in a free public database intended to serve as a resource for research on the immune response to SARS-CoV-2. Samples were obtained from the ongoing ImmuneRACE study (first 160 participants) and from about 1,300 subjects provided by 6 global collaborators. A de-identified subject ID, COVID-19 status, age in years and sex were almost always included in the sample metadata. Where HLA class I and class II types were available, the types were taken from metadata supplied by the sample provider, not from assay-based typing. Overall results and qualifications from the work: How much clinical and demographic metadata was included differed by source and by participant, and the metadata was provided uncurated.

The source of this sequence is a woman older than 75 with active or convalescent COVID-19. The chain was built from TRBV19 and TRBJ1-1, and 11 junction bases match TRBD1. The sequenced sample consisted of peripheral blood. For the CDR3, the sequence is CASSSWDRGAVGTEAFF. The sequenced DNA: TGTGCCAGTAGTTCCTGGGACAGGGGGGCCGTGGGCACTGAAGCTTTCTTT. This CDR3, with the reference TRBV19 and TRBJ1-1 proteins standing in past its ends, gives the full variable domain DGGITQSPKYLFRKEGQNVTLSCEQNLNHDAMYWYRQDPGQGLRLIYYSQIVNDFQKGDIAEGYSVSREKKESFPLTVTSAQKNPTAFYLCASSSWDRGAVGTEAFFGQGTRLTVV.